The rows below give T cell receptor beta chains drawn from one sample of a study of blood T cell repertoires in COVID-19. The table came from immunoSEQ multiplex PCR; TCRdb's copy has only in-frame clones and leaves some out. The sample consists of over 200,000 clones, under 85% of them appearing once. The source material was PBMCs or T cells enriched from blood (not recorded which). These receptors all come from a man between 60 and 75 years old who had recovered from COVID-19. The CDR3 runs from the conserved cysteine through the conserved F or W. Fields, in order: CDR3 DNA, CDR3 protein, V gene, J gene, D gene, clone size. The D gene is left open where the match is weak. Clone size is given for some rows only: seen once, a few or many times, or a class if the clone is expanded.

TGTGCCAGCAGCTACTACGAGCAGTACTTC	CASSYYEQYF	TRBV6-5	TRBJ2-7	-	-
TGTGCCAGCAGTAGGGACACTGATAGCAATCAGCCCCAGCATTTT	CASSRDTDSNQPQHF	TRBV6-6	TRBJ1-5	-	-
TGTGCCAGCAGATGGGACAGGGGCAATCAGCCCCAGCATTTT	CASRWDRGNQPQHF	TRBV2	TRBJ1-5	TRBD1	-
TGCGCCAGCAGCCAAGATCGAGGGACTAGAAACACCATATATTTT	CASSQDRGTRNTIYF	TRBV4-1	TRBJ1-3	-	-
TGTGCCAGCAGTGGAGATGTAGGGACAGGGAGGCCTAATGAAAAACTGTTTTTT	CASSGDVGTGRPNEKLFF	TRBV6-1	TRBJ1-4	TRBD1	-
TGTGCCAGCAGCTTGCGGGAGGACATTGCGCAGTACTTC	CASSLREDIAQYF	TRBV5-5	TRBJ2-7	TRBD2	-
TGTGCCAGTAAATCAGGCCCGGGACAGGAGAACACTGAAGCTTTCTTT	CASKSGPGQENTEAFF	TRBV19	TRBJ1-1	TRBD1	-
TGTGCCAGCAGCTTGCTACAGGGGGAGACCCAGTACTTC	CASSLLQGETQYF	TRBV5-4	TRBJ2-5	TRBD1	-
TGTGCCAGCAGTCACCCCAAAACCTGGACTAGCTCCTACAATGAGCAGTTCTTC	CASSHPKTWTSSYNEQFF	TRBV27	TRBJ2-1	TRBD2	-
TGTGCCAGCAGTTCGGGAGACGGGGGTGCCACAGATACGCAGTATTTT	CASSSGDGGATDTQYF	TRBV6-2/TRBV6-3	TRBJ2-3	-	-
TGTGCCACCAGCAGGGGCATAGGCACTGAAGCTTTCTTT	CATSRGIGTEAFF	TRBV15	TRBJ1-1	-	once
TGCGCCTCGAAGCAGTCGGGGGATCCCGGGGAGCTGTTTTTT	CASKQSGDPGELFF	TRBV10-1	TRBJ2-2	-	-
TGTGCCAGCATACAGGACAGGAGCACCTACGAGCAGTACTTC	CASIQDRSTYEQYF	TRBV6-5	TRBJ2-7	TRBD1	-
TGCAGCGGAGGATTTGGCGGACAAGAGACCCAGTACTTC	CSGGFGGQETQYF	TRBV29-1	TRBJ2-5	-	-
TGTGCCAGCACGACGGGTAATTCACCCCTCCACTTT	CASTTGNSPLHF	TRBV28	TRBJ1-6	-	-
TGTGCCAGCTCACCATTAGCGGGGAACCAAGAGACCCAGTACTTC	CASSPLAGNQETQYF	TRBV18	TRBJ2-5	TRBD2	-
TGTGCCAGCAGTTACTCAGGGGTAGCTAACTATGGCTACACCTTC	CASSYSGVANYGYTF	TRBV6-5	TRBJ1-2	-	once
TGTGCCAGCTCAGAGTCAGGAGGGGATCGGCCCCAGCATTTT	CASSESGGDRPQHF	TRBV18	TRBJ1-5	-	-
TGCGCCAGCAGTGCCGAGGTGGACACCGGGGAGCTGTTTTTT	CASSAEVDTGELFF	TRBV5-1	TRBJ2-2	-	-
TGTGCCAGCATCAGAACAGGGGGTCCGGACAATGAGCAGTTCTTC	CASIRTGGPDNEQFF	TRBV7-2	TRBJ2-1	TRBD1	-
TGCGCCAGCAGCCAAGAGGCCAGGGGGTACGAGCAGTACTTC	CASSQEARGYEQYF	TRBV4-1	TRBJ2-7	TRBD1	-
TGTGCCAGCAGTTTAAGGGCAGGGGGGTCCTACAATGAGCAGTTCTTC	CASSLRAGGSYNEQFF	TRBV27	TRBJ2-1	-	-
TGTGCCAGCAGCCCTGACAGGGATCTATTCCTGTATAATTCACCCCTCCACTTT	CASSPDRDLFLYNSPLHF	TRBV6-2/TRBV6-3	TRBJ1-6	TRBD1	-
TGTGCCAGCAGGGGAATAGCGGATGAAGAGACCCAGTACTTC	CASRGIADEETQYF	TRBV2	TRBJ2-5	-	-
TGCGCCAGCAGCCCAAGACAGGGGGCGGGGTACGAGCAGTACTTC	CASSPRQGAGYEQYF	TRBV5-1	TRBJ2-7	TRBD1	-
TGTGCCAGCAGTCTATATTTCTCTGGGGCCAACGTCCTGACTTTC	CASSLYFSGANVLTF	TRBV16	TRBJ2-6	-	-
TGTGCCAGTAGGGACACGGGCAATCAGCCCCAGCATTTT	CASRDTGNQPQHF	TRBV19	TRBJ1-5	-	-
TGTGCCAGCAAAACGGTACAGGGGTACCAAGAGACCCAGTACTTC	CASKTVQGYQETQYF	TRBV6-5	TRBJ2-5	TRBD1	-
TGTGCCAGCAGCCTCGGGACAGCCACAGATACGCAGTATTTT	CASSLGTATDTQYF	TRBV11-3	TRBJ2-3	TRBD1	-
TGCGCCAGCAGAAGAACAGGGAGGGATCAGCCCCAGCATTTT	CASRRTGRDQPQHF	TRBV10-2	TRBJ1-5	-	-
TGTGCCAGCAGCCCCTCTAGCGGGTACTCCTACGAGCAGTACTTC	CASSPSSGYSYEQYF	TRBV7-6	TRBJ2-7	TRBD2	few
TGTGCCATCAGTGTGAGGGAGGTAGGTGAGCAGTTCTTC	CAISVREVGEQFF	TRBV10-3	TRBJ2-1	-	-
TGTGCCAGCAGTGAATTCAACGAGCAGTACTTC	CASSEFNEQYF	TRBV6-1	TRBJ2-7	-	-
TGTGCCAGTAGTACGTCGGCGAGCGGGGGGGCTTCTGTAATATATTTT	CASSTSASGGASVIYF	TRBV19	TRBJ2-3	TRBD2	-
TGTGCCAGTAGTATAGGACTAGCGGGGCTCTACGAGCAGTACTTC	CASSIGLAGLYEQYF	TRBV19	TRBJ2-7	TRBD2	-
TGTGCCAGCAGCTTAAAACGGACAGCGTCGGGATCACCCCTCCACTTT	CASSLKRTASGSPLHF	TRBV11-2	TRBJ1-6	-	few
TGTGCCAGCAGTCCCTCGGGACTAGCATATGAGCAGTACTTC	CASSPSGLAYEQYF	TRBV6-5	TRBJ2-7	TRBD2	-
TGCAGCGTTAAGGGGATGGGTGTCACTGAAGCTTTCTTT	CSVKGMGVTEAFF	TRBV29-1	TRBJ1-1	-	-
TGTGCCAGCACCCCGACAGGATTCTATGGCTACACCTTC	CASTPTGFYGYTF	TRBV12-3/TRBV12-4	TRBJ1-2	-	-
TGTGCCAGCAGCTGGGGACAGCTCAATGAGCAGTTCTTC	CASSWGQLNEQFF	TRBV5-8	TRBJ2-1	TRBD1	-
TGTGCCAGCAGCCCCCGTGGGGGGTGGGCCGGGGAGCTGTTTTTT	CASSPRGGWAGELFF	TRBV9	TRBJ2-2	-	-
TGTGCCAGCAGCCCCAGGGGACAGGTGAGCGAGCAGTACTTC	CASSPRGQVSEQYF	TRBV6-5	TRBJ2-7	TRBD1	-
TGTGCCAGCAGCCGCGGGACAGGGGATGAAAAACTGTTTTTT	CASSRGTGDEKLFF	TRBV7-9	TRBJ1-4	TRBD1	-
TGTGCCAGCAGTTCAGGCCGGGGAGAGTATAGCAATCAGCCCCAGCATTTT	CASSSGRGEYSNQPQHF	TRBV7-8	TRBJ1-5	-	once
TGTGCCAGCTCCTGGGGACGGACAGGGGAGTCAGATACGCAGTATTTT	CASSWGRTGESDTQYF	TRBV18	TRBJ2-3	TRBD1	-
TGTGCCAGCTCCCAGGGGTTGAGTCAGCCCCAGCATTTT	CASSQGLSQPQHF	TRBV18	TRBJ1-5	-	-
TGTGCCAGCAGCCTACTCCAGGGTTATTCCTACAATGAGCAGTTCTTC	CASSLLQGYSYNEQFF	TRBV11-3	TRBJ2-1	-	-
TGTGCCATCAGTGAGTCAGGCCAGGGGGGTTACGAGCAGTACTTC	CAISESGQGGYEQYF	TRBV10-3	TRBJ2-7	-	-
TGTGCCAGCAGCCGAGGTTTGGGGGGAAATGAGCAGTTCTTC	CASSRGLGGNEQFF	TRBV3-1/TRBV3-2	TRBJ2-1	-	-
TGTGCCAGCTCACTAGGAGAGCAGGGAAACACCATATATTTT	CASSLGEQGNTIYF	TRBV18	TRBJ1-3	-	few
TGTGCCAGCAGCCCAGTGAGGGTCGGCACTGAAGCTTTCTTT	CASSPVRVGTEAFF	TRBV5-6	TRBJ1-1	-	-
TGTGCCAGTAGCAAAAGACAGGGGGCATACATTCAGTACTTC	CASSKRQGAYIQYF	TRBV19	TRBJ2-4	TRBD1	-
TGTGCCAGCAGTTCCCGGAGCCTGGGGAACACTGAAGCTTTCTTT	CASSSRSLGNTEAFF	TRBV27	TRBJ1-1	-	-
TGTGCCAGCGCCGGGACAGCCTCCTACAATGAGCAGTTCTTC	CASAGTASYNEQFF	TRBV27	TRBJ2-1	TRBD1	-
TGTGCCATCAGTGACGGGACAGGGATTAGCAATCAGCCCCAGCATTTT	CAISDGTGISNQPQHF	TRBV10-3	TRBJ1-5	TRBD1	-